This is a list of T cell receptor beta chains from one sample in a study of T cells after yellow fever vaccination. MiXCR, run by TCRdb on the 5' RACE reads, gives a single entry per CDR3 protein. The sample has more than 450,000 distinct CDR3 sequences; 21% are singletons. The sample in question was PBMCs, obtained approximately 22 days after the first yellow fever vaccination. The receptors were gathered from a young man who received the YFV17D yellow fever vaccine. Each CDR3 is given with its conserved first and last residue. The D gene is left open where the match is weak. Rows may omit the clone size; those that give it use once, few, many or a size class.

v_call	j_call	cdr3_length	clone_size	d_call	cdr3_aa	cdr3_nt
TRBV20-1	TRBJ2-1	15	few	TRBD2	CSATLSGGSYNEQFF	TGCAGTGCTACGCTCAGCGGGGGCTCCTACAATGAGCAGTTCTTC
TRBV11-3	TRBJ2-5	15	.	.	CASSPSDSQGETQYF	TGTGCCAGCAGCCCATCGGACTCGCAGGGAGAGACCCAGTACTTC
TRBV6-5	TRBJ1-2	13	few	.	CASSLGTGRGYTF	TGTGCCAGCAGTTTAGGTACCGGCCGTGGCTACACCTTC
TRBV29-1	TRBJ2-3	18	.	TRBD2	CSVNFVATSGGSTDTQYF	TGCAGCGTTAATTTCGTGGCGACTAGCGGGGGAAGCACAGATACGCAGTATTTT
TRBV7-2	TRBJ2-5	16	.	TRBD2	CASSFQKRDPQETQYF	TGTGCCAGCAGCTTTCAGAAGCGGGACCCCCAAGAGACCCAGTACTTC
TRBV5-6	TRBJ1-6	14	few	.	CASSFGQGHSPLHF	TGTGCCAGCAGCTTCGGGCAGGGGCATTCACCCCTCCACTTT
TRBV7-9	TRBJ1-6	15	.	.	CASSPESRYNSPLHF	TGTGCCAGCAGCCCAGAGAGCCGCTATAATTCACCCCTCCACTTT
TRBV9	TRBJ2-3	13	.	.	CASSVVGVDTQYF	TGTGCCAGCAGCGTAGTAGGCGTAGATACGCAGTATTTT
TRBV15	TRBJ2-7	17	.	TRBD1	CATSREIPGQGSYEQYF	TGTGCCACCAGCAGAGAGATACCTGGACAGGGGAGCTACGAGCAGTACTTC
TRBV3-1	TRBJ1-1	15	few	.	CASSLVSAGGTEAFF	TGTGCCAGCAGCCTAGTATCCGCGGGGGGGACTGAAGCTTTCTTT
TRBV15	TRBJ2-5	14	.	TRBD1	CATTSGQGEETQYF	TGTGCCACGACATCGGGACAGGGGGAAGAGACCCAGTACTTC
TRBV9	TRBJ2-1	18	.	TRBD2	CASSPTSGGARLYNEQFF	TGTGCCAGCAGCCCAACTAGCGGGGGGGCTAGGCTCTACAATGAGCAGTTCTTC
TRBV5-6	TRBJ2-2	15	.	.	CASIELTTNTGELFF	TGTGCCAGCATCGAGTTAACAACGAACACCGGGGAGCTGTTTTTT
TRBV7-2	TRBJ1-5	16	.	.	CASSLEGRAIGEPQHF	TGTGCCAGCAGCTTAGAAGGTCGGGCTATTGGGGAGCCCCAGCATTTT
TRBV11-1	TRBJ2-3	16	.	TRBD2	CASSATSGTSTDTQYF	TGTGCCAGCAGCGCCACTAGCGGGACAAGCACAGATACGCAGTATTTT
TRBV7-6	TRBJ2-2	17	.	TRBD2	CASSLVGRTSYTGELFF	TGTGCCAGCAGCTTAGTGGGCAGGACTAGCTACACCGGGGAGCTGTTTTTT
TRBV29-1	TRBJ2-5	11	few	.	CSEGNGETQYF	TGCTCGGAAGGGAATGGGGAGACCCAGTACTTC
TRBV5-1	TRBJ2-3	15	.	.	CASSLDGGDGDTQYF	TGCGCCAGCAGCTTGGACGGGGGAGATGGAGATACGCAGTATTTT
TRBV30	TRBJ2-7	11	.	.	CAWIFTYEQYF	TGTGCCTGGATTTTCACCTACGAGCAGTACTTC
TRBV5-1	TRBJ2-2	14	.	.	CASKVAPNTGELFF	TGCGCCAGCAAGGTGGCTCCGAACACCGGGGAGCTGTTTTTT
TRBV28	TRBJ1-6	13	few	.	CASTGTVHKPLHF	TGTGCCAGCACCGGTACAGTCCATAAACCCCTCCACTTT
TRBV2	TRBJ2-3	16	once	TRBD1	CANRQGLRLFTDTQYF	TGTGCCAACCGACAGGGGCTCCGGCTATTCACAGATACGCAGTATTTT
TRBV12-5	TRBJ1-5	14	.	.	CASGLAEPMQPQHF	TGTGCTAGTGGTTTAGCGGAACCTATGCAGCCCCAGCATTTT